The rows below give T cell receptor beta chains drawn from one sample of a study of shared clonotypes between healthy human individuals. Clones were sequenced by immunoSEQ multiplex PCR, and TCRdb holds only the in-frame ones, with some missing. The profile shows approximately 1,000,000 clones, 70% to 85% of them singletons. The source material was memory CD4+ T cells from PBMCs. These receptors originate from a man between 18 and 29 years old in good health. Some clones in this sample may be carry-over from other donors' samples. CDR3s include the opening cysteine and the closing phenylalanine or tryptophan. The D gene is left open where the match is weak. Clone sizes are given selectively: once, few, many, or a class where the clone is expanded.

v_call	j_call	clone_size	d_call	cdr3_aa	cdr3_nt
TRBV5-1	TRBJ2-1	.	TRBD2	CASSPTSGLARYNEQFF	TGCGCCAGCAGCCCCACCTCGGGACTAGCGCGCTACAATGAGCAGTTCTTC
TRBV5-1	TRBJ1-6	.	.	CASSLEGRMDSPLHF	TGCGCCAGCAGCTTGGAGGGGCGGATGGATTCACCCCTCCACTTT
TRBV27	TRBJ2-7	.	.	CASSSYGPSYEQYF	TGTGCCAGCTCCTCCTATGGACCCTCCTACGAGCAGTACTTC
TRBV4-1	TRBJ1-2	.	.	CASSQRDRLILYTF	TGCGCCAGCAGCCAACGCGACAGACTGATCCTCTACACCTTC
TRBV28	TRBJ1-2	few	.	CATEMGRSYGYTF	TGTGCCACCGAAATGGGACGGTCCTATGGCTACACCTTC
TRBV5-1	TRBJ2-7	few	.	CASSPLLGAGEQYF	TGCGCCAGCAGCCCTCTCCTGGGGGCGGGGGAGCAGTACTTC
TRBV6-1	TRBJ2-2	.	.	CASSSRGSNTGELFF	TGTGCCAGCAGTTCTCGCGGGTCGAACACCGGGGAGCTGTTTTTT
TRBV20-1	TRBJ2-4	.	.	CSGGGKNIQYF	TGCAGTGGAGGGGGAAAAAACATTCAGTACTTC
TRBV2	TRBJ2-7	.	.	CASSEALTPPPYEQYF	TGTGCCAGCAGTGAAGCGCTGACCCCGCCACCCTACGAGCAGTACTTC
TRBV25-1	TRBJ2-7	.	.	CASRDPGGIHEQYF	TGTGCCAGCAGGGACCCAGGCGGTATCCACGAGCAGTACTTC
TRBV28	TRBJ1-2	.	.	CASSPGQYGYTF	TGTGCCAGCAGTCCAGGACAGTATGGCTACACCTTC
TRBV19	TRBJ2-2	.	TRBD2	CASSFGLAGLTGELFF	TGTGCCAGTAGTTTTGGACTAGCGGGCCTCACCGGGGAGCTGTTTTTT
TRBV11-2	TRBJ2-7	.	.	CASSLFLTGTVEQYF	TGTGCCAGCAGCTTATTTCTCACGGGTACTGTAGAGCAGTACTTC
TRBV9	TRBJ2-7	.	.	CASSEGGATYEQYF	TGTGCCAGCAGCGAGGGGGGGGCAACCTACGAGCAGTACTTC
TRBV13	TRBJ1-1	.	.	CASSLGPPEAFF	TGTGCCAGCAGCTTAGGCCCCCCTGAAGCTTTCTTT
TRBV28	TRBJ1-4	.	.	CASSLGAGGYGREKLFF	TGTGCCAGCAGTTTAGGGGCTGGGGGCTATGGTCGGGAAAAACTGTTTTTT
TRBV27	TRBJ1-4	.	TRBD1	CASSLYSRGRGREKLFF	TGTGCCAGCAGTTTGTATTCGCGGGGCAGGGGGAGAGAAAAACTGTTTTTT
TRBV27	TRBJ2-7	few	.	CASSPDPYEQYF	TGTGCCAGCAGTCCCGATCCCTACGAGCAGTACTTC
TRBV30	TRBJ1-5	.	.	CAWSRGNQPQHF	TGTGCCTGGAGTAGGGGGAATCAGCCCCAGCATTTT
TRBV6-5	TRBJ2-3	once	TRBD2	CASGTTSGSTDTQYF	TGTGCCAGCGGGACCACTAGCGGTAGCACAGATACGCAGTATTTT
TRBV7-2	TRBJ2-1	.	.	CASSLGREGNEQFF	TGTGCCAGCAGCTTAGGGCGGGAAGGCAATGAGCAGTTCTTC
TRBV9	TRBJ2-3	.	TRBD2	CASSGLPGLDVGTQYF	TGTGCCAGCAGCGGACTTCCGGGACTAGATGTGGGTACGCAGTATTTT
TRBV18	TRBJ1-4	.	.	CASSLAGAATNEKLFF	TGTGCCAGCTCACTTGCAGGGGCTGCAACTAATGAAAAACTGTTTTTT
TRBV5-1	TRBJ2-3	few	.	CASSLPASTDTQYF	TGCGCCAGCAGCTTACCAGCTAGCACAGATACGCAGTATTTT
TRBV5-4	TRBJ1-2	.	.	CASSLVGTVNYGYTF	TGTGCCAGCAGCTTAGTGGGGACTGTCAACTATGGCTACACCTTC
TRBV4-2	TRBJ2-5	.	TRBD2	CASSQASGIAGETQYF	TGTGCCAGCAGCCAGGCTAGCGGGATCGCCGGGGAGACCCAGTACTTC
TRBV5-4	TRBJ2-7	.	.	CASSPWVRTRYEQYF	TGTGCCAGCAGCCCGTGGGTACGAACAAGATACGAGCAGTACTTC
TRBV29-1	TRBJ1-4	.	TRBD1	CSALSDRDSIKLFF	TGCAGCGCATTATCCGACAGGGACTCTATCAAACTGTTTTTT
TRBV4-2	TRBJ2-6	.	.	CASSPRSFGAGANVLTF	.
TRBV7-3	TRBJ2-2	many	TRBD1	CASSPGGWTGELFF	TGTGCCAGCAGCCCAGGGGGTTGGACCGGGGAGCTGTTTTTT
TRBV6-1	TRBJ1-4	.	.	CASRRGLNEKLFF	TGTGCCAGCAGGCGGGGACTTAATGAAAAACTGTTTTTT
TRBV5-1	TRBJ1-2	.	.	CASSLGQNYGYTF	TGCGCCAGCAGCTTGGGGCAGAACTATGGCTACACCTTC
TRBV28	TRBJ1-1	.	TRBD1	CASSFTGQGTEAFF	TGTGCCAGCAGTTTCACGGGACAGGGGACTGAAGCTTTCTTT
TRBV28	TRBJ1-2	.	.	CASSTAGGYGYTF	TGTGCCAGCAGCACGGCGGGTGGCTATGGCTACACCTTC